This T cell receptor (beta chain) was sequenced in a study of T cells in Graves' hyperthyroidism and ophthalmopathy (dated by TCRdb to about 2019). About the full investigation: Peripheral blood was sampled at the time of initial diagnosis, prior to any treatment. After sampling, hyperthyroidism patients received methimazole starting at 30 mg daily, and ophthalmopathy patients received high-dose intravenous methylprednisolone. In roughly six Graves' hyperthyroidism patients, the study also compared T-cell repertoires from thyroid tissue with T-cell repertoires from blood. An independent validation cohort of 18 to 20 hyperthyroidism patients and roughly 16 patients who later progressed to ophthalmopathy tested prospective prediction of ophthalmopathy. The paper reports TCR Vbeta CDR3 sequencing of about 140 peripheral blood samples: approximately 41 ophthalmopathy, under 80 hyperthyroidism and about 17 progressor patients. A discovery cohort of roughly 100 patients, roughly 43 with Graves' ophthalmopathy and fewer than 65 with stable Graves' hyperthyroidism, was used to find distinguishing TCR V-J signatures. For training and testing, the roughly 97 patients in the discovery cohort were randomly divided in a 7:3 ratio.

Graves' hyperthyroidism was defined as stable when no progression to ophthalmopathy occurred over 18 months of follow-up. Hyperthyroidism patients were aged 18 to 65 years and newly diagnosed, with disease duration of less than 2 months. Exclusion was applied to patients with uncontrolled infections, other autoimmune diseases, pregnancy or lactation. Diagnoses were established on the basis of clinical symptoms, serum thyroxine and TRAb, thyroid ultrasound, and orbital computed tomography. Ficoll-Paque density gradient centrifugation was used to isolate PBMCs from about 9 ml of fresh peripheral blood. Trizol reagent was used to extract total RNA, and RNA quality was then checked on an Agilent 2100 Bioanalyzer. This clonotype was recorded many times. Its antigen is still unknown. Base qualities were left out, and no much larger clone turns up one base away. Amplification of TCR beta CDR3 regions was carried out from RNA transcripts. A first-round RT-PCR of the TCR CDR3 used the HTBI primer set with the Qiagen OneStep RT-PCR kit. Libraries were constructed in a second round of multiplex PCR, after which size selection and purification were carried out. Paired-end sequencing of the libraries was performed with 100 bp reads on an Illumina HiSeq2000. Per the source publication's procedure: Raw data were processed with SOAPnuke, discarding reads with adapters, uncalled bases, mean Phred below 15, or no exact constant-primer or identifier match. High-quality paired reads were merged with COPE v1.2.5, and unique nucleotide sequences were defined as clonotypes. Clonotypes were aligned to IMGT TRBV, TRBD and TRBJ reference segments using MiTCR v1.1. Analysis was restricted to V-J combinations with a frequency above 0.0001, which covered roughly 99% of repertoires. A TCS score was defined as the ratio between F50 (clonal expansion) and ExV (chaos), using BLOSUM62-based TCRdist between CDR3 peptides within each V-J. Welch's t-statistics and random forest reduced around 520 V-J features to 13, which were used in a naive Bayes classifier (R e1071). TCRdb took the public reads, trimmed them with fastp at Q25, ran MiXCR for clone calling and kept in-frame beta chains. Rows merge per CDR3 protein into single entries with the most common DNA and genes. The V and J calls reflect TCRdb's pipeline rather than the authors' work. The sample table holds a few hundred thousand distinct CDR3 sequences, of which around a sixth were seen once. The top ten constitute 11% to 15% of the sample.

Overall study results and their limits: Blood samples also contained most of the expanded thyroid clonotypes (frequency above 0.001), which suggests that blood repertoires may reflect thyroid immune responses. In validation, the model predicted progression to ophthalmopathy a median of around six months before onset, with roughly 68% sensitivity and 72.22% specificity. No statistical method was used to set the sample size in advance, and investigators knew the group allocation. A model built on a 13 V-J signature distinguished ophthalmopathy from stable hyperthyroidism, reaching 87.88% sensitivity and 81.08% specificity in cross-validation and 80%/75% in testing.

The receptor was derived from a woman aged 18 to 35 with Graves' hyperthyroidism. The sample taken for sequencing was blood.

The nucleotide sequence is TGTGCCAGCAGTTTGGAGGCGTCAGGGATTTTGGATGAGCAGTTCTTC. It translates to CASSLEASGILDEQFF. The rearranged segments are TRBV27 and TRBJ2-1; the D segment may tentatively be TRBD1 or TRBD2, each giving 5 matched bases. Based on the germline V gene (reference sequence), the CDR1 and CDR2 sequences are MNHEY and SMNVEV. The CDR3 spans 16 residues, from the cysteine through the phenylalanine. Just CDR3 DNA is preserved here, 48 bases in frame from base 1. Cut back by 3 bases and 8 bases, the V and J ends lie 20 bases apart.